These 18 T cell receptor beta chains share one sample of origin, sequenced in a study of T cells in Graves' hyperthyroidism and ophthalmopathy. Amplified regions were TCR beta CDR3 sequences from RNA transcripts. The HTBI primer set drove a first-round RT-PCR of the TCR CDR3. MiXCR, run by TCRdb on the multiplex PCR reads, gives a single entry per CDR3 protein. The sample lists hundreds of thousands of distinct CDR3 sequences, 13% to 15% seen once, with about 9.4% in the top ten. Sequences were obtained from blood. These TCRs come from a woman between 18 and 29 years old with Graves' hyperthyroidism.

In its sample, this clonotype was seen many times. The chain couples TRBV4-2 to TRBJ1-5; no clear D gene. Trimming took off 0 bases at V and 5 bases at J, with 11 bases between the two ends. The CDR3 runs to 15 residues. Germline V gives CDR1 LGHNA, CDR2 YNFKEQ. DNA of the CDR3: TGTGCCAGCAGCCAAGAGGGAAACTCGTATCAGCCCCAGCATTTT. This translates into CASSQEGNSYQPQHF.

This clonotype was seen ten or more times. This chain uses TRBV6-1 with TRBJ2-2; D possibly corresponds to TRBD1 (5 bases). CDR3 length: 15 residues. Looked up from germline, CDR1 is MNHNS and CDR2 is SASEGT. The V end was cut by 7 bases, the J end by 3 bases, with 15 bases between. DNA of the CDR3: TGTGCCAGCACCACTGCCAGGGCTTACACCGGGGAGCTGTTTTTT. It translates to CASTTARAYTGELFF.

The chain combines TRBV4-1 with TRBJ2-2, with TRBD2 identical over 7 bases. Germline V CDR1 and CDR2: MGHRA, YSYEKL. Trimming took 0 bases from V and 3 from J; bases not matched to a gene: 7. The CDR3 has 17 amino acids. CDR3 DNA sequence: TGCGCCAGCAGCCAAGAAAAGGCGGGAGCGGACACCGGGGAGCTGTTTTTT. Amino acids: CASSQEKAGADTGELFF.

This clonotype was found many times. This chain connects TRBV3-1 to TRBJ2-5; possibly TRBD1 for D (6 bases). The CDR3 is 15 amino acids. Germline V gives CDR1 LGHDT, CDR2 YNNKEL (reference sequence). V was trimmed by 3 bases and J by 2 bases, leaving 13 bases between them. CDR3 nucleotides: TGTGCCAGCAGCCACCCACAGGGTCAGCAAGAGACCCAGTACTTC. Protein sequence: CASSHPQGQQETQYF.

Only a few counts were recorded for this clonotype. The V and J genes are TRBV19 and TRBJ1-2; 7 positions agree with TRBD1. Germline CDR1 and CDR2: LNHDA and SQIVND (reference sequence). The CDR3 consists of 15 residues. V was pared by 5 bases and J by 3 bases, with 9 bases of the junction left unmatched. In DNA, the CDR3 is TGTGCCAGTAGTCCCCGGACAGGAGGTCACTATGGCTACACCTTC. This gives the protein CASSPRTGGHYGYTF. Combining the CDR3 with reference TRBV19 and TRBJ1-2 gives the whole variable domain DGGITQSPKYLFRKEGQNVTLSCEQNLNHDAMYWYRQDPGQGLRLIYYSQIVNDFQKGDIAEGYSVSREKKESFPLTVTSAQKNPTAFYLCASSPRTGGHYGYTFGSGTRLTVV.

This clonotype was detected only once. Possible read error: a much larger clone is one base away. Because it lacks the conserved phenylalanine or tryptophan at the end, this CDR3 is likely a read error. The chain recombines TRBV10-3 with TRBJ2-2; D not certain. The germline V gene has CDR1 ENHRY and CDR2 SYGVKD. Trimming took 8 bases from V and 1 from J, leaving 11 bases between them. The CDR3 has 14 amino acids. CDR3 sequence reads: CAIRPTLNTGELFS. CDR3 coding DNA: TGTGCCATCCGTCCTACCTTGAACACCGGGGAGCTGTTTTCT.

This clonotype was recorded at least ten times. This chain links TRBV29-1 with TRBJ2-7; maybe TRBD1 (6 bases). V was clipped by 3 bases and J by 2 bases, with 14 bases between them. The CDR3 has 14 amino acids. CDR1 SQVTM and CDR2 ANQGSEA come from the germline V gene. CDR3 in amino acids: CSVEYQGSPYEQYF. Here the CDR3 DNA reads TGCAGCGTTGAGTATCAGGGGTCCCCCTACGAGCAGTACTTC.

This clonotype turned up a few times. DNA of the CDR3: TGTGCCAGCAGTTACTTGACAGGGGGCGATCAGCCCCAGCATTTT. This translates into CASSYLTGGDQPQHF. The chain combines TRBV6-5 with TRBJ1-5; 10 bases are shared with TRBD1. The CDR3 extends over 15 amino acids. J was trimmed by 5 bases and V by 1 base; bases with no gene match: 2. Germline-derived CDR1 and CDR2 are MNHEY and SVGAGI.

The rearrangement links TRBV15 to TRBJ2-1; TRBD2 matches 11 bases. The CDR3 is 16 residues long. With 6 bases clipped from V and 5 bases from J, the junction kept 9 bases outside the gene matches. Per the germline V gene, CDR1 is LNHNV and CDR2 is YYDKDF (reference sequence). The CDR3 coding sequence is TGTGCCACCAGGGGAGGGACTAGCGGAGACCACAATGAGCAGTTCTTC. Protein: CATRGGTSGDHNEQFF.

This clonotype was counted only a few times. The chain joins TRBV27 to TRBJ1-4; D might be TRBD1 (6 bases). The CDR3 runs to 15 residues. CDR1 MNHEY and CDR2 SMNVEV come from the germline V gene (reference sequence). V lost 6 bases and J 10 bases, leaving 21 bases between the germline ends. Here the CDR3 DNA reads TGTGCCAGCAGATTTCAGGGGACACCAGAAAGAAAACTGTTTTTT. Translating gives CASRFQGTPERKLFF. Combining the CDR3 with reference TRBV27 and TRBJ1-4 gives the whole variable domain EAQVTQNPRYLITVTGKKLTVTCSQNMNHEYMSWYRQDPGLGLRQIYYSMNVEVTDKGDVPEGYKVSRKEKRNFPLILESPSPNQTSLYFCASRFQGTPERKLFFGSGTQLSVL.

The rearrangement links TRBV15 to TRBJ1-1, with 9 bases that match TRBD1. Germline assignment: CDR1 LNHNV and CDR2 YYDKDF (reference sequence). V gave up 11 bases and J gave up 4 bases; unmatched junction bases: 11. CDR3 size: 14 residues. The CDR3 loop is CAAADRGLGTEAFF. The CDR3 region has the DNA TGTGCCGCTGCGGACAGGGGCTTGGGCACTGAAGCTTTCTTT.

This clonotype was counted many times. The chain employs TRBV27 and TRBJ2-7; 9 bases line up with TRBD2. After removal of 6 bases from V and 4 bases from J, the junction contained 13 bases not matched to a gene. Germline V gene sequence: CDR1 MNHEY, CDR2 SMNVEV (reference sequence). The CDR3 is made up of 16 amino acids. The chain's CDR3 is CASRSLRGGSRYEQYF. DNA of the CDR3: TGTGCCAGCAGGTCATTGCGGGGGGGTAGCAGGTACGAGCAGTACTTC.

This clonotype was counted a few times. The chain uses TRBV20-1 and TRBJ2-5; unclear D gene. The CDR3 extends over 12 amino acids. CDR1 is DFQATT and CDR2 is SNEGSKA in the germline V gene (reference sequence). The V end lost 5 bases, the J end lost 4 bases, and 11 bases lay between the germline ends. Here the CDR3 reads CSARIAGETQYF. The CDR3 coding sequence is TGCAGTGCTCGGATAGCTGGAGAGACCCAGTACTTC.

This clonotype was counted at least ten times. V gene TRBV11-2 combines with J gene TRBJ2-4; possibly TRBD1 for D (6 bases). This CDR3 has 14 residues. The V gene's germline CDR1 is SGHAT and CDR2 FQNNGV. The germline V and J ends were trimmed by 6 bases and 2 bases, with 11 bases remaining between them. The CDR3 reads CASRPTGTKNIQYF. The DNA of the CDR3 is TGTGCCAGCAGGCCTACAGGGACCAAAAACATTCAGTACTTC.

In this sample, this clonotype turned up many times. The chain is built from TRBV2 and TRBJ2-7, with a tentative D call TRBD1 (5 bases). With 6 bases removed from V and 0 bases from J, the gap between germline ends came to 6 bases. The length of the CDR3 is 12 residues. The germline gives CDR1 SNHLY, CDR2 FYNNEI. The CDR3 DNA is TGTGCCAGCAGCGACAGCTCCTACGAGCAGTACTTC. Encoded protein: CASSDSSYEQYF.

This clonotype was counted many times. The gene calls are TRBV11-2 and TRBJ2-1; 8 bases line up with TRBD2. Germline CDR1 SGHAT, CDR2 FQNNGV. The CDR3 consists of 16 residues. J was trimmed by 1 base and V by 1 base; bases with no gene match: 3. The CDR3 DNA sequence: TGTGCCAGCAGCTTAGTTAGCGGGATTTCCTACAATGAGCAGTTCTTC. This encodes CASSLVSGISYNEQFF. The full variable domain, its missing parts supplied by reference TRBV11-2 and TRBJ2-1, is EAGVAQSPRYKIIEKRQSVAFWCNPISGHATLYWYQQILGQGPKLLIQFQNNGVVDDSQLPKDRFSAERLKGVDSTLKIQPAKLEDSAVYLCASSLVSGISYNEQFFGPGTRLTVL.

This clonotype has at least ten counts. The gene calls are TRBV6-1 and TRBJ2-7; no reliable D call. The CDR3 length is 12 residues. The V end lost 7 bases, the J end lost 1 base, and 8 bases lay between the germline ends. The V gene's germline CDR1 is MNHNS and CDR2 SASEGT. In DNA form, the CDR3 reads TGTGCCAGCAAACAGCTTTCCTACGAGCAGTACTTC. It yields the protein CASKQLSYEQYF.

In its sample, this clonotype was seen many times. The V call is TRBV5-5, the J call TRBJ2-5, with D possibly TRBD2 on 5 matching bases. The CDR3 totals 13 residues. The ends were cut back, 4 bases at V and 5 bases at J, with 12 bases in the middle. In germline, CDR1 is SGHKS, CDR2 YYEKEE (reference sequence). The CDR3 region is CASSRDSWETQYF. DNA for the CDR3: TGTGCCAGCAGCCGGGATAGTTGGGAGACCCAGTACTTC.